A selection of T cell receptor beta chains follows, all from one sample in a study of cytomegalovirus exposure and HLA in healthy donors. Clones were read by immunoSEQ multiplex PCR, and TCRdb kept only the in-frame ones, dropping some. This sample has 200,000 to 250,000 clones, with roughly 80% found just once. Material: PBMCs. These receptors all stem from a woman between 40 and 50 years old in good health and CMV-seropositive. The CDR3 runs from the conserved cysteine through the conserved F or W. A D gene is named only where the DNA matches it firmly. Not every row has a clone size; where given, it reads once, few, many or a size class.

DNA	CDR3	size	J	D	V
TGTGCCAGCAGCTCAGGGGGTCCTAACACTGAAGCTTTCTTT	CASSSGGPNTEAFF	.	TRBJ1-1	TRBD1	TRBV7-3
TGTGCCAGCAGCTTAGGGACGGGGGTATCTGAAGCTTTCTTT	CASSLGTGVSEAFF	.	TRBJ1-1	.	TRBV11-3
TGTGCCAGCAGCGGTGCGGCCCTCAATGAGCAGTTCTTC	CASSGAALNEQFF	.	TRBJ2-1	.	TRBV5-6
TGTGCCAGCAGCTTATCGGGACTAGACGGAGATACGCAGTATTTT	CASSLSGLDGDTQYF	.	TRBJ2-3	TRBD2	TRBV7-3
TGTGCCAGCAGGAGACAGGGTAGCAATCAGCCCCAGCATTTT	CASRRQGSNQPQHF	.	TRBJ1-5	TRBD1	TRBV6-5
TGCGCCAGCAGCCAGGCCAAGGGGAGGGACACTGAAGCTTTCTTT	CASSQAKGRDTEAFF	few	TRBJ1-1	.	TRBV4-3
TGTGCCAGCAGCGCTCTTAGCGGGAGGGAGGACGAGCAGTACTTC	CASSALSGREDEQYF	.	TRBJ2-7	TRBD2	TRBV11-2
TGCGCCAGCAGCTTGGAAGGGGCGGGGGAACAGCCCCAGCATTTT	CASSLEGAGEQPQHF	.	TRBJ1-5	.	TRBV5-1
TGCGCCAGCAGCCAAGTGGGACAGGGGACCGAGACCCAGTACTTC	CASSQVGQGTETQYF	.	TRBJ2-5	TRBD1	TRBV4-3
TGTGCCAGCGCCCGGCTAGGGACAGGGGTACACGAGCAGTACTTC	CASARLGTGVHEQYF	.	TRBJ2-7	TRBD1	TRBV6-6
TGTGCCAGCAGGGAGGATTCCTACGAGCAGTACTTC	CASREDSYEQYF	few	TRBJ2-7	.	TRBV2
TGTGCCAGCAGTGCGGGAAATCAGCCCCAGCATTTT	CASSAGNQPQHF	.	TRBJ1-5	.	TRBV27
TGTGCCAGCTCACCCGATCAGGGTTACAATGAGCAGTTCTTC	CASSPDQGYNEQFF	.	TRBJ2-1	.	TRBV18
TGTGCCAGCAGCTCAAGGGGGCAGGGTGGAAACATTCAGTACTTC	CASSSRGQGGNIQYF	.	TRBJ2-4	TRBD1	TRBV7-2
TGTGCCAGCAGCCCGACGGATCTACCGGGGGGAAACACCATATATTTT	CASSPTDLPGGNTIYF	.	TRBJ1-3	.	TRBV9
TGTGCCAGCAGCGTAGGGACTAGCGGGGGATACGAGCAGTACTTC	CASSVGTSGGYEQYF	.	TRBJ2-7	TRBD2	TRBV9